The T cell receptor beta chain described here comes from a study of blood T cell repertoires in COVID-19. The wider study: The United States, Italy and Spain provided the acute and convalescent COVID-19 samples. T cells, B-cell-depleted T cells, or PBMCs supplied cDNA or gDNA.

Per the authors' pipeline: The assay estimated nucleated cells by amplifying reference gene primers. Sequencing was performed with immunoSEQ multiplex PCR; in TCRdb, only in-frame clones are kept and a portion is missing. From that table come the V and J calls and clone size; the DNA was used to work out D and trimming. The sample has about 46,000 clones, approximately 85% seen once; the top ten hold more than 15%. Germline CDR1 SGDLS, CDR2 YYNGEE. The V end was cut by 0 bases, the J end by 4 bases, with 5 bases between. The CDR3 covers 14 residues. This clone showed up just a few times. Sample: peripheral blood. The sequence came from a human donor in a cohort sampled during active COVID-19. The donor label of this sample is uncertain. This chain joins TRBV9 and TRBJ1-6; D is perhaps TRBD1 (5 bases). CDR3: CASSVEGYNSPLHF. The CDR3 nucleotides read TGTGCCAGCAGCGTAGAGGGGTATAATTCACCCCTCCACTTT.